This entry lists 9 T cell receptor beta chains sequenced from one sample in a study of cytomegalovirus exposure and HLA in healthy donors. A multiplex PCR was run with 60 Vbeta primers and 13 Jbeta primers. Generated by immunoSEQ multiplex PCR, the TCRdb table keeps only in-frame clones and is missing some. This table holds 50,000 to 70,000 clones. The sample comprised PBMCs. The receptor source for this set is a woman between 18 and 30 years old in good health and CMV-seronegative.

The chain has TRBV5-6 and TRBJ2-5, with a tentative D call TRBD2 (7 bases). Germline loops: CDR1 SGHDT, CDR2 YYEEEE. The CDR3 consists of 16 residues. Trimming pared 0 bases from V and 5 bases from J, leaving 17 bases between. For the CDR3, the DNA is TGTGCCAGCAGCTTGGAGGCGGGGGCCCCTCGGGAGACCCAGTACTTC. Amino acid sequence: CASSLEAGAPRETQYF.

This rearrangement joins TRBV7-2 to TRBJ1-2, with D possibly matching TRBD1 (6 bases). The CDR3 length is 14 residues. Trimming took 5 bases from V and 4 from J, leaving 14 bases between them. Germline CDR1 reads SGHTA; CDR2 reads FQGNSA. CDR3 in amino acids: CASSTGPGGYGYTF. The CDR3 nucleotides are TGTGCCAGCAGCACAGGGCCGGGGGGCTATGGCTACACCTTC.

The J gene is TRBJ1-3, the V gene TRBV6-5, with D hard to call. Germline V CDR1 and CDR2: MNHEY, SVGAGI. The CDR3 has 16 amino acids. Trimming took 2 bases from V and 2 from J, leaving 13 bases between them. CDR3 DNA sequence: TGTGCCAGCAGTTACACGATCTCTGCGGCTGGAAACACCATATATTTT. It yields the protein CASSYTISAAGNTIYF.

The genes are TRBV6-1 and TRBJ1-2; possible D gene TRBD1, 5 bases. This CDR3 is 15 amino acids long. Germline V gene data show CDR1 as MNHNS and CDR2 as SASEGT. V lost 7 bases and J 3 bases, leaving 18 bases between the germline ends. Here the CDR3 DNA reads TGTGCCAGCATTCTTGGGGCAGGCTTTGACTATGGCTACACCTTC. Encoded protein: CASILGAGFDYGYTF.

The chain is built from TRBV7-2 and TRBJ2-7, with 7 bases lining up with TRBD1. The CDR3 consists of 14 residues. The germline V gene has CDR1 SGHTA and CDR2 FQGNSA. Trimming cost V 7 bases and J 3 bases; bases outside gene matches: 9. CDR3 amino acids: CASIDRDSNYEQYF. DNA of the CDR3: TGTGCCAGCATCGACCGGGACAGTAACTACGAGCAGTACTTC.

The V gene is TRBV5-4, the J gene TRBJ2-1, with 8 bases identical to TRBD2. Germline loops: CDR1 SGHNT, CDR2 YYREEE (reference sequence). This CDR3 contains 17 residues. V trimming: 4 bases; J trimming: 0 bases; junction bases outside the gene matches: 9. CDR3 region: CASSRSSGDPSYNEQFF. For the CDR3, the DNA is TGTGCCAGCAGCCGGAGTAGCGGGGACCCCTCCTACAATGAGCAGTTCTTC.

The chain combines TRBV13 with TRBJ1-1; possible D gene TRBD1, 5 bases. Germline CDR1 PRHDT, CDR2 FYEKMQ (reference sequence). The CDR3 contains 14 residues. Trimming took off 2 bases at V and 4 bases at J, with 11 bases between the two ends. CDR3: CASSLSARGTEAFF. The CDR3 nucleotides read TGTGCCAGCAGCTTATCCGCTAGGGGCACTGAAGCTTTCTTT.

The chain has TRBV7-2 and TRBJ2-2; 10 nucleotides line up with TRBD1. This CDR3 region has 17 residues. V dropped 5 bases and J dropped 4; count of bases not matched to a gene: 10. The germline V gene has CDR1 SGHTA and CDR2 FQGNSA. The CDR3 nucleotides read TGTGCCAGCAGCCCGGTTGGGACAGGGGCGGGCACCGGGGAGCTGTTTTTT. It codes for CASSPVGTGAGTGELFF.

The rearrangement uses TRBV5-1 and TRBJ2-7; possibly TRBD1 for D (6 bases). CDR1 is SGHRS, CDR2 YFSETQ, per germline. Between the trimmed V and J ends, which lost 2 bases and 7 bases, there was a span of 10 bases. CDR3 size: 12 residues. DNA for the CDR3: TGCGCCAGCAGCTTTGGGGGCTGGGAGCAGTACTTC. This gives the protein CASSFGGWEQYF.